One TCR beta chain is described in this entry. Its antigen remains undetermined. No quality values exist for individual bases; no much larger clone is one base distant. From the cysteine through the phenylalanine, the CDR3 covers 13 amino acids. Kept here is only the CDR3 DNA, which spans 39 bases and is read in frame from base 1. The germline V gene specifies SQVTM as CDR1 and ANQGSEA as CDR2. V gives up 6 bases and J gives up 3 bases, and the segment between their germline ends measures 13 bases. The sample's time point label, in plain terms: baseline before first vaccination. What the treatment or condition label conveys for this sample: meningococcal conjugate vaccine given as trial control. The vaccinee samples were drawn from two UK trials, COV001 and COV002, one of which was a single-blind randomized controlled phase 2/3 trial testing AZD1222 (ChAdOx1 nCoV-19) in healthy adults. For TCRbeta chain sequencing, PBMC samples from trial participants were taken at day 0 and at day 28 after the second dose.

The data stem from a study of T cell responses to AZD1222 COVID-19 vaccine listed by TCRdb under 2021. Regarding the study in general: TCR sequencing covered approximately 230 trial participants: 207 given two doses of AZD1222 and 26 given two doses of MenACWY control vaccine. Trial participants were enrolled into age subgroups of 18-55, 56-69 and 70-plus years, which contained approximately 150, 28 and 58 TCR-sequenced participants, respectively. Findings and caveats that apply to the study as a whole: After two AZD1222 doses, both the breadth and the depth of spike-specific TCRs were significantly higher than at day 0 and than in MenACWY recipients. Epitopes outside the regions mutated in the B.1.351 and B.1.1.7 variants were reportedly recognized by nearly half of the unique spike-specific TCRs. In the small 56-69-year group, the increase in depth fell short of significance, most likely because of low power. Participants were mostly white British and included more females than males, and it was suggested by the authors that clonal diversity may have been underestimated. Conclusions about previously exposed vaccinees are limited, since just a handful of AZD1222 recipients were seropositive for SARS-CoV-2 at baseline. The vaccine-associated CD4 TCRs covered the entire spike protein, and the dominant responses fell in regions 160-218 and 743-854. No day 14 peak-response samples were available, so repertoires were characterized only after the peak T cell response.

The CDR3 regions of human TCRbeta chains were analyzed by immunosequencing. On the study's bioinformatics: TCRs in the repertoires were compared against a reference library of SARS-CoV-2-specific TCRs that had been generated with the MIRA antigen-specificity platform. Breadth meant the fraction of unique TCRs that were SARS-CoV-2-associated, whereas depth meant the fraction of total T cells that were SARS-CoV-2-associated. Using the MIRA data, each spike-specific TCR was assigned both to the spike region to which the TCR was reactive and to a CD4 or CD8 class. Log10-transformed breadth and depth values were compared by one-way ANOVA with Sidak's multiple comparisons tests. TCRdb took this table from immuneACCESS and kept in-frame rearrangements with V and J called. Such tables lack part of the clones; where checked against another copy, unresolved V genes explain under half of the gap, and the rest is unexplained. That table supplies the V and J calls and clone size; D and trimming were determined from the DNA. For this sample the table gives about 78,000 clones, of which around 90% were detected only once. The ten largest make up about 5.5% of the sample.

This TCR derives from an adult in good health. This receptor chain uses TRBV29-1 and TRBJ2-3, with no confident D gene call. Sample: peripheral blood, taken on day 0 of MenACWY control vaccination. Here is the DNA: TGCAGCGTGGACCCAAAGGGAACAGATACGCAGTATTTT. This translates into CSVDPKGTDTQYF.